The rows below give T cell receptor beta chains drawn from one sample of a study of regulatory T cells in long-lasting Graves disease. MiXCR, run by TCRdb on the multiplex PCR reads, gives a single entry per CDR3 protein. Among a few hundred thousand distinct CDR3 sequences, roughly a fifth were seen once, and the ten largest hold 14%. The sequencing here drew on peripheral blood mononuclear cells (PBMCs), taken when the disease was refractory, from a patient treated with antithyroid drugs. These receptors all come from a female donor with Graves disease. The CDR3 runs from the conserved cysteine through the conserved F or W. A D gene is named only where the DNA matches it firmly. Expanded clones are given a class, and other clones once, few, many or no size at all.

j_call v_call clone_size d_call cdr3_nt cdr3_aa
TRBJ1-1 TRBV27 NA NA TGTGCCAGCAGGTCCCTCGGACCAGGCAACACTGAAGCTTTCTTT CASRSLGPGNTEAFF
TRBJ2-2 TRBV12-3/TRBV12-4 many TRBD2 TGTGCCAGCAGGCGGGAGGGCCTATCGGCCGGGGAGCTGTTTTTT CASRREGLSAGELFF
TRBJ2-3 TRBV28 NA TRBD1 TGTGCCAGCAGTCCTGACAGGGGGGAGCTAGATACGCAGTATTTT CASSPDRGELDTQYF
TRBJ1-6 TRBV10-2 NA NA TGCGCCAGCAGCGCCACTAATTCACCCCTCCACTTT CASSATNSPLHF
TRBJ2-7 TRBV27 many NA TGTGCCAGCAGTTTAAGGGCAGGCCGTGGATACGAGCAGTACTTC CASSLRAGRGYEQYF
TRBJ2-7 TRBV20-1 many NA TGCAGTGCCATTAGCGGTTCTCCTGGAGGGGAGCAGTACTTC CSAISGSPGGEQYF
TRBJ2-7 TRBV12-3/TRBV12-4 NA NA TGTGCCAGCAGTTTGGGTGGGCACGAGGGAAAGTACGAGCAGTACTTC CASSLGGHEGKYEQYF
TRBJ2-7 TRBV18 few NA TGTGCCAGCTCACCCTCGAGAATGGGACGGACCCCGGACGAGCAGTACTTC CASSPSRMGRTPDEQYF
TRBJ2-7 TRBV20-1 few NA TGCAGTGCGGGTGTGGGGGGCGAGCAGTACTTC CSAGVGGEQYF
TRBJ2-2 TRBV29-1 few TRBD2 TGCAGCGTTGACCGTGGACTAGGCACCGGGGAGCTGTTTTTT CSVDRGLGTGELFF
TRBJ2-5 TRBV28 many TRBD2 TGTGCCAGCAGGGGGACTAGCGGGAATCTCCCTGAGACCCAGTACTTC CASRGTSGNLPETQYF
TRBJ1-1 TRBV15 NA NA TGTGCCACCAGCAGAGATCAAGGGACCGCGAACACTGAAGCTTTCTTT CATSRDQGTANTEAFF
TRBJ2-2 TRBV6-1 many NA TGTGCCAGCAGGGACAGTAACACCGGGGAGCTGTTTTTT CASRDSNTGELFF
TRBJ2-7 TRBV3-1 NA TRBD2 TGTGCCGGCAGCCAAGCTAGCGGGAACTCCTACGAGCAGTACTTC CAGSQASGNSYEQYF
TRBJ2-7 TRBV11-2 many NA TGTGCCAGCAGCGCAGTGGGGGGCGGCGGGGCCTCCTACGAGCAGTACTTC CASSAVGGGGASYEQYF
TRBJ1-4 TRBV7-9 NA TRBD1 TGTGCCAGCAGCACCCAACAGGGGACAGTTGAAAAACTGTTTTTT CASSTQQGTVEKLFF
TRBJ1-1 TRBV5-8 few TRBD1 TGTGCCAGCAGACATTACCGGGACAGGGACGGCGGCACTGAAGCTTTCTTT CASRHYRDRDGGTEAFF
TRBJ2-5 TRBV5-1 NA NA TGCGCCAGCAGCTTGGCCTCTCAGGGACGAGAGACCCAGTACTTC CASSLASQGRETQYF
TRBJ2-5 TRBV20-1 many NA TGCAGTGCTAGACCCGCGGAAGAGACCCAGTACTTC CSARPAEETQYF
TRBJ1-2 TRBV2 many TRBD1 TGTGCCAGCAGTGGACAGGGAATCTATGGCTACACCTTC CASSGQGIYGYTF
TRBJ2-7 TRBV7-2 NA TRBD1 TGTGCCAGCAGCTACCGGGACAGGGGTAGCCGATACGAGCAGTACTTC CASSYRDRGSRYEQYF
TRBJ2-7 TRBV12-3/TRBV12-4 many NA TGTGCCAGCACTAAAAGGGGGGTCTACGAGCAGTACTTC CASTKRGVYEQYF
TRBJ2-5 TRBV10-3 NA NA TGTGCCATCATAGACCCCCGTCTAGTAGTCCAAGAGACCCAGTACTTC CAIIDPRLVVQETQYF
TRBJ2-7 TRBV20-1 many NA TGCAGTGCTAGAGATTTAGCCGGGATCTTATCCTACGAGCAGTACTTC CSARDLAGILSYEQYF
TRBJ2-2 TRBV20-1 few NA TGCAGTGCTAGAGATTCAGGGGAGGGCACCGGGGAGCTGTTTTTT CSARDSGEGTGELFF
TRBJ1-6 TRBV2 many NA TGTGCCAGCAGTGAACAGGGGAGGAATTCACCCCTCCACTTT CASSEQGRNSPLHF
TRBJ2-6 TRBV12-3/TRBV12-4 few NA TGTGCCAGCAGACCTACAGACTCTGGGGCCAACGTCCTGACTTTC CASRPTDSGANVLTF
TRBJ2-5 TRBV6-2/TRBV6-3 many NA TGTGCCAGCAGTTACTCCGGGGGAGTGGAGACCCAGTACTTC CASSYSGGVETQYF
TRBJ2-7 TRBV5-6 NA NA TGTGCCAGCAGCAGTGGAAACGGGGCCCCAATCTACGAGCAGTACTTC CASSSGNGAPIYEQYF
TRBJ2-7 TRBV12-3/TRBV12-4 many TRBD2 TGTGCCAGCAGTTTAGAACTAGCGGGGCGTTACGAGCAGTACTTC CASSLELAGRYEQYF
TRBJ2-5 TRBV28 many TRBD2 TGTGCCAGCAGTCGAGCGGGAGAGGTGACCCAGTACTTC CASSRAGEVTQYF
TRBJ2-3 TRBV20-1 NA TRBD2 TGCAGTGCGAGCGTGAGCGGGAGTTCAGATACGCAGTATTTT CSASVSGSSDTQYF
TRBJ1-2 TRBV28 many TRBD1 TGTGCCACCATGGACAGGGGGATTGGCTACACCTTC CATMDRGIGYTF
TRBJ1-5 TRBV7-2 NA NA TGTGCCAGCAGCTTAGCCGAATTGGGCTATCAGCCCCAGCATTTT CASSLAELGYQPQHF
TRBJ2-5 TRBV3-1 few NA TGTGCCAGCAGCGCCGCCCGGAGTTCGGAGACCCAGTACTTC CASSAARSSETQYF
TRBJ2-2 TRBV12-3/TRBV12-4 many NA TGTGCCAGCACCCCGTTGGGGGTGAACACCGGGGAGCTGTTTTTT CASTPLGVNTGELFF
TRBJ2-1 TRBV12-3/TRBV12-4 NA NA TGTGCCAGCACCCCCGATGTCAATGAGCAGTTCTTC CASTPDVNEQFF
TRBJ1-2 TRBV12-3/TRBV12-4 many NA TGTGCCAGCAGCTTGGGGGGCGCCTATGGCTACACCTTC CASSLGGAYGYTF
TRBJ1-1 TRBV2 many NA TGTGCCAGCAGTGAAGCCCCAGGGTGGGGGAACACTGAAGCTTTCTTT CASSEAPGWGNTEAFF
TRBJ2-1 TRBV9 NA NA TGTGCCAGCAGCGGGGGGACCGGAGGCTACGAGCAGTTCTTC CASSGGTGGYEQFF
TRBJ1-1 TRBV6-1 NA NA TGTGCCAGCAGTGAAGGTCGTGGGAGGGAAGCTTTCTTT CASSEGRGREAFF
TRBJ2-1 TRBV5-1 NA NA TGTGCCAGCAGCTACGGGATCAGGAATCCACACAATGAGCAGTTCTTC CASSYGIRNPHNEQFF
TRBJ2-2 TRBV7-9 few TRBD1 TGTGCCAGCAGCTTAAGGACAGGGACGAGCACCGGGGAGCTGTTTTTT CASSLRTGTSTGELFF
TRBJ1-2 TRBV12-3/TRBV12-4 many TRBD1 TGTGCCAGCAGTTCGACCAGGGGGCGCGGCTATGGCTACACCTTC CASSSTRGRGYGYTF
TRBJ2-7 TRBV20-1 many NA TGCAGTGCCTCCGGGACGAACCCCTACGAGCAGTACTTC CSASGTNPYEQYF
TRBJ2-2 TRBV2 many NA TGTGCCAGCAGTGAATCCCCGGGTGGGAACACCGGGGAGCTGTTTTTT CASSESPGGNTGELFF
TRBJ2-7 TRBV15 many NA TGTGCCACCAGCAGAGTAGCCTACGAGCAGTACTTC CATSRVAYEQYF
TRBJ2-1 TRBV12-3/TRBV12-4 NA NA TGTGCCAGCAGTTTAGGGCGGGGCTACAATGAGCAGTTCTTC CASSLGRGYNEQFF
TRBJ2-7 TRBV5-5 NA TRBD1 TGTGCCAGCAGCTTGGGGACAGGGGTCGACGAGCAGTACTTC CASSLGTGVDEQYF
TRBJ1-5 TRBV30 NA TRBD1 TGTGCCTGGAGTGATGGGACAGGGGGTTCGCCCCAGCATTTT CAWSDGTGGSPQHF
TRBJ2-1 TRBV28 NA TRBD2 TGTGCCAGCAGTTTTAGTCTAGCGGGGTACAATGAGCAGTTCTTC CASSFSLAGYNEQFF
TRBJ1-1 TRBV20-1 few NA TGCAGTGCTACCCACACTCCCGAAACGCATGTCACTGAAGCTTTCTTT CSATHTPETHVTEAFF
TRBJ2-7 TRBV28 many TRBD1 TGTGCCAGCAGTCGGATCGACAGGGGGACATCCTACGAGCAGTACTTC CASSRIDRGTSYEQYF
TRBJ2-7 TRBV6-1 many NA TGTGCCAGCACTATGACGACAGGTAATTACGAGCAGTACTTC CASTMTTGNYEQYF
TRBJ2-1 TRBV10-3 few TRBD2 TGTGCCATCAGTGATGCTAGCGGGAGTGGTAATGAGCAGTTCTTC CAISDASGSGNEQFF